Presented here are 28 T cell receptor beta chains from one specimen sequenced in a study of PD-1 blockade in mismatch repair-deficient tumors. Clones were read by immunoSEQ multiplex PCR, and TCRdb kept only the in-frame ones, dropping some. There are about 79,000 clones in the sample; about four fifths occur only once, and roughly 6% lies in the top ten. The starting material was peripheral blood, obtained 44 weeks after starting pembrolizumab. These receptors were taken from an adult with mismatch repair-deficient cancer.

In its sample, this clone was seen once. This chain links TRBV6-4 with TRBJ1-1; no firm D call. From germline, CDR1 is MRHNA and CDR2 SNTAGT. The CDR3 is 15 residues long. Trimming shortened V by 0 bases and J by 1 base, and 9 bases separated the two germline ends. CDR3 nucleotides: TGTGCCAGCAGTGACTCGGCGGCGAGGAACACTGAAGCTTTCTTT. Its translation: CASSDSAARNTEAFF.

The chain carries TRBV5-5 and TRBJ2-2; D might be TRBD2 (6 bases). Trimming cost V 4 bases and J 6 bases, with 19 bases left between them. This CDR3 comprises 16 residues. The V gene's germline CDR1 is SGHKS and CDR2 YYEKEE (reference sequence). This chain's CDR3 is CASSPPRGGIPGELFF. CDR3 nucleotide sequence: TGTGCCAGCAGCCCCCCGCGGGGTGGGATTCCCGGGGAGCTGTTTTTT.

The chain employs TRBV6-5 and TRBJ1-2; unclear D gene. This CDR3 comprises 12 residues. Germline CDR1 reads MNHEY; CDR2 reads SVGAGI. V was shortened by 2 bases and J by 6 bases, with 7 bases between the two germline ends. Here the CDR3 DNA reads TGTGCCAGCAGTTACATCCGTAATGGCTACACCTTC. Residues: CASSYIRNGYTF.

This clone was seen more than once but under ten times. This chain's CDR3 is CAISPGQATPEAFF. CDR3 coding DNA: TGTGCCATCAGTCCGGGACAGGCTACCCCTGAAGCTTTCTTT. The chain recombines TRBV10-3 with TRBJ1-1; 8 nucleotides agree with TRBD1. The CDR3 totals 14 residues. V shed 5 bases, J shed 6 bases, and the junction held 8 bases outside the gene matches. The germline CDR1 and CDR2 sequences are ENHRY and SYGVKD.

V and J are TRBV11-2 and TRBJ2-2; possible D gene TRBD1, 6 bases. Germline V gene data show CDR1 as SGHAT and CDR2 as FQNNGV. V was shortened by 11 bases and J by 0 bases, with 13 bases between the two germline ends. The CDR3 extends over 14 amino acids. The CDR3 here is CASRTASNTGELFF. CDR3 nucleotides: TGTGCCTCCCGGACAGCTTCGAACACCGGGGAGCTGTTTTTT.

The chain links TRBV27 to TRBJ2-3; possible D gene TRBD1, 6 bases. Germline lookup yields CDR1 MNHEY and CDR2 SMNVEV (reference sequence). V gave up 4 bases and J gave up 4 bases, with 12 bases separating them. The CDR3 totals 14 residues. CDR3 in amino acids: CASSWTAGADTQYF. The CDR3 bases are TGTGCCAGCAGTTGGACAGCTGGGGCAGATACGCAGTATTTT.

This clone is a singleton in its sample. V and J are TRBV29-1 and TRBJ1-1; D perhaps matches TRBD1 (6 bases). CDR3 length: 13 amino acids. Germline values: CDR1 SQVTM, CDR2 ANQGSEA. V lost 5 bases and J lost 4, with 14 bases in between. The CDR3, as DNA: TGCAGCGTTTTTGTCAGGGGCGGCACTGAAGCTTTCTTT. Translation: CSVFVRGGTEAFF. The full variable domain, its missing parts supplied by reference TRBV29-1 and TRBJ1-1, is SAVISQKPSRDICQRGTSLTIQCQVDSQVTMMFWYRQQPGQSLTLIATANQGSEATYESGFVIDKFPISRPNLTFSTLTVSNMSPEDSSIYLCSVFVRGGTEAFFGQGTRLTVV.

This chain connects TRBV14 to TRBJ1-6, with a tentative D call TRBD1 (5 bases). Trimming took 3 bases from V and 8 from J, leaving 17 bases between them. The CDR3 consists of 16 residues. The V gene's germline CDR1 is SGHDN and CDR2 FVKESK. The CDR3 DNA is TGTGCCAGCAGCCAGATCGGGGGTAGTTCGGATTCACCCCTCCACTTT. Its translation: CASSQIGGSSDSPLHF.

This clone is a singleton in its sample. J is TRBJ2-7 and V is TRBV4-1; D unclear. The CDR3 has 15 amino acids. Looked up from germline, CDR1 is MGHRA and CDR2 is YSYEKL. The germline V and J ends were trimmed by 0 bases and 1 base, with 10 bases remaining between them. CDR3 nucleotide sequence: TGCGCCAGCAGCCAAGATTCGGACCTATCCTACGAGCAGTACTTC. It encodes CASSQDSDLSYEQYF.

The chain combines TRBV15 with TRBJ1-4, with D possibly matching TRBD1 (5 bases). This CDR3 region has 12 residues. Per germline, CDR1 LNHNV and CDR2 YYDKDF (reference sequence). V lost 2 bases and J 8 bases, leaving 6 bases between the germline ends. The CDR3 region has the DNA TGTGCCACCAGCAGATGGACAGAAAAACTGTTTTTT. It translates to CATSRWTEKLFF.

This clone occurred a few times. The J gene is TRBJ1-2, the V gene TRBV18; D possibly corresponds to TRBD1 (5 bases). With 1 base removed from V and 4 bases from J, the gap between germline ends came to 19 bases. There are 17 residues in the CDR3. CDR1 and CDR2 (germline): KGHSH, LQKENI. The CDR3 DNA is TGTGCCAGCTCACCACAGAACCAGGGTGGTTGGGGCTATGGCTACACCTTC. This codes for CASSPQNQGGWGYGYTF.

This chain joins TRBV7-9 and TRBJ2-3; D is possibly TRBD1 (6 bases). CDR3 length: 15 amino acids. V was cut by 3 bases and J by 4 bases, with 14 bases left in between. Germline V gene lookup returns CDR1 SEHNR and CDR2 FQNEAQ (reference sequence). CDR3 sequence (DNA): TGTGCCAGCAGCTTTAGGGGGTCTGATGCAGATACGCAGTATTTT. Its translation is CASSFRGSDADTQYF.

The chain recombines TRBV27 with TRBJ2-1, with 9 bases aligning to TRBD2. Germline CDR1 MNHEY, CDR2 SMNVEV (reference sequence). Unmatched junction bases numbered 13, after V lost 5 bases and J lost 8 bases. CDR3 size: 16 residues. In nucleotides, the CDR3 is TGTGCCAGCAGTCCAATAGCGGGAGAGGGGATCGATGAGCAGTTCTTC. Translation: CASSPIAGEGIDEQFF.

The rearrangement links TRBV2 to TRBJ1-1; 8 bases fit TRBD1. The trim removed 6 bases at V and 0 bases at J, leaving 3 bases unmatched. Germline lookup yields CDR1 SNHLY and CDR2 FYNNEI. The CDR3 runs 14 residues. CDR3 bases: TGTGCCAGCAGGGGGGACAGGTTGAACACTGAAGCTTTCTTT. Translating it yields CASRGDRLNTEAFF.

CDR3 nucleotide sequence: TGTGCCAGTAGTTCCCTCGGCGGGAGAGATGGGGGCGGGGAGCTGTTTTTT. It encodes CASSSLGGRDGGGELFF. The chain uses TRBV19 and TRBJ2-2; TRBD2 matches at 7 bases. There are 17 residues in the CDR3. J gave up 7 bases and V 5 bases, and 16 bases lay outside the gene matches. Germline CDR1 LNHDA, CDR2 SQIVND (reference sequence).

This clone was observed a single time. This chain joins TRBV5-4 and TRBJ1-3; no clear D gene. The CDR3 sequence is 14 residues long. CDR1 and CDR2 from the germline V gene are SGHNT and YYREEE (reference sequence). With 1 base removed from V and 7 bases from J, the gap between germline ends came to 12 bases. The CDR3 nucleotides are TGTGCCAGCAGCTTGATGTTTTCTAGTAACACCATATATTTT. Protein: CASSLMFSSNTIYF.

The rearrangement joins TRBV2 to TRBJ2-4, with 11 bases aligning to TRBD1. CDR3 length: 16 residues. Germline CDR1 is SNHLY and CDR2 is FYNNEI. The V gene end was trimmed by 5 bases and the J gene end by 6 bases; junction bases not matched to a gene: 9. The CDR3 coding sequence is TGTGCCAGCAGTAGGCAGGGACAGGGGGTGGGAAACATTCAGTACTTC. Its translation: CASSRQGQGVGNIQYF.

The chain has TRBV30 and TRBJ1-5; TRBD1 is a possible D gene (6 bases). Trimming cost V 0 bases and J 7 bases, with 10 bases left between them. Looked up from germline, CDR1 is GTSNPN and CDR2 is SVGIG (reference sequence). This CDR3 region has 13 residues. DNA for the CDR3: TGTGCCTGGAGTGTACAGGGAGGACAGCCCCAGCATTTT. It translates to CAWSVQGGQPQHF.

The genes are TRBV27 and TRBJ1-4; no clear D. CDR3 length: 13 residues. Per germline, CDR1 MNHEY and CDR2 SMNVEV (reference sequence). The V end lost 3 bases, the J end lost 5 bases, and 7 bases lay between the germline ends. This CDR3 is CASSFGLNEKLFF. CDR3 in DNA: TGTGCCAGCAGTTTCGGATTAAATGAAAAACTGTTTTTT.

The chain carries TRBV7-9 and TRBJ2-1; 7 nucleotides match TRBD1. Trimming took 0 bases from V and 3 from J; bases not matched to a gene: 2. The length of the CDR3 is 15 residues. CDR1 and CDR2 from the germline V gene are SEHNR and FQNEAQ (reference sequence). CDR3 bases: TGTGCCAGCAGCTTAGCGGGGACAGACTACAATGAGCAGTTCTTC. Its protein product is CASSLAGTDYNEQFF.

This chain links TRBV6-1 with TRBJ1-5; D gene ambiguous. Trimming cost V 6 bases and J 1 base, with 13 bases left between them. The CDR3 runs to 15 residues. Germline loops: CDR1 MNHNS, CDR2 SASEGT. The chain's CDR3 is CASRLAETSNQPQHF. In nucleotides, the CDR3 is TGTGCCAGCAGGCTGGCTGAGACGAGCAATCAGCCCCAGCATTTT.

The chain recombines TRBV6-1 with TRBJ2-7; 13 nucleotides agree with TRBD2. CDR3 length: 15 amino acids. Trimming cost V 6 bases and J 2 bases; bases outside gene matches: 4. CDR1 and CDR2 (germline): MNHNS, SASEGT. The CDR3, as DNA: TGTGCCAGCAGGGAACTAGCGGGAGGGACCTACGAGCAGTACTTC. Protein sequence: CASRELAGGTYEQYF.

V and J are TRBV11-3 and TRBJ1-3; D call uncertain. The CDR3 is 15 residues long. V gave up 5 bases and J gave up 0 bases, with 11 bases separating them. Germline-derived CDR1 and CDR2 are SGHNT and YENEEA. The CDR3 region is CASSPGGSSGNTIYF. In DNA form, the CDR3 reads TGTGCCAGCAGCCCGGGTGGGAGCTCTGGAAACACCATATATTTT.

Remarks on this clone: An end of the junction does not agree with germline; a read error may underlie this. The rearrangement joins TRBV7-2 to TRBJ2-3, with 10 bases that match TRBD2. Germline V CDR1 and CDR2: SGHTA, FQGNSA. The CDR3 contains 15 residues. CDR3 residues: CASSLAGVSTDTQYF. The CDR3 nucleotides are TGTGCCAGCAGCCTAGCGGGAGTATCCACAGATACGCAGTATTTT. Supplemented by reference TRBV7-2 and TRBJ2-3, the full variable domain reads GAGVSQSPSNKVTEKGKDVELRCDPISGHTALYWYRQSLGQGLEFLIYFQGNSAPDKSGLPSDRFSAERTGGSVSTLTIQRTQQEDSAVYLCASSLAGVSTDTQYFGPGTRLTVL.

This chain joins TRBV27 and TRBJ2-7; TRBD1 agrees at 9 bases. The CDR3 sequence is 14 residues long. The V and J ends lost 3 bases and 4 bases, in that order; junction bases with no gene match: 4. The germline gives CDR1 MNHEY, CDR2 SMNVEV (reference sequence). As DNA, the CDR3 is TGTGCCAGCAGTTTGACAGGGGGACTATACGAGCAGTACTTC. This codes for CASSLTGGLYEQYF.

The chain uses TRBV7-2 and TRBJ2-5, with 8 bases fitting TRBD2. Trimming removed 1 base from V and 2 bases from J; junction bases left unmatched: 15. The CDR3 totals 19 residues. Germline lookup yields CDR1 SGHTA and CDR2 FQGNSA. Here the CDR3 reads CASSLVRPWLAGPQETQYF. DNA of the CDR3: TGTGCCAGCAGCTTAGTTCGCCCCTGGCTAGCGGGTCCTCAAGAGACCCAGTACTTC.

The J gene is TRBJ2-7, the V gene TRBV19, with TRBD1 identical over 8 bases. The CDR3 covers 14 residues. Germline V CDR1 and CDR2: LNHDA, SQIVND (reference sequence). Trimming took 4 bases from V and 5 from J; bases not matched to a gene: 7. CDR3 nucleotides: TGTGCCAGTAGTAGCTTGGACAGGGTAAACGAGCAGTACTTC. Protein sequence: CASSSLDRVNEQYF.

The V call is TRBV19, the J call TRBJ1-3; D gene unclear. CDR1 and CDR2 from the germline V gene are LNHDA and SQIVND (reference sequence). CDR3 length: 15 amino acids. Trimming shortened V by 2 bases and J by 0 bases, and 8 bases separated the two germline ends. The CDR3: CASSIRRSSGNTIYF. The CDR3 DNA reads as TGTGCCAGTAGTATACGGCGGAGCTCTGGAAACACCATATATTTT.